One sample yielded the 7 T cell receptor beta chains listed below, sequenced in a study of cytomegalovirus exposure and HLA in healthy donors. PCR amplification relied on 60 Vbeta primers (plus 13 Jbeta primers). TCRdb's table, derived via immunoSEQ multiplex PCR, lists solely in-frame clones and lacks some. The table records about 180,000 clones, about three quarters of them present only once. The material sequenced was PBMCs. Receptors originate from a man younger than 35 in good health and CMV-seronegative.

The chain couples TRBV10-3 to TRBJ2-7, with D tentatively TRBD2 (6 bases). Looked up from germline, CDR1 is ENHRY and CDR2 is SYGVKD. Trimming stripped 2 bases from V and 2 bases from J, with 13 bases between. The CDR3 length is 15 residues. For the CDR3, the DNA is TGTGCCATCAGTGAGCCCAGCGGGTCAACCTACGAGCAGTACTTC. Amino acid sequence: CAISEPSGSTYEQYF.

This rearrangement joins TRBV7-2 to TRBJ2-3; D is possibly TRBD2 (7 bases). There are 15 residues in the CDR3. Trimming stripped 2 bases from V and 3 bases from J, with 12 bases between. CDR1 and CDR2 (germline): SGHTA, FQGNSA. The CDR3 region has the DNA TGTGCCAGCAGCTTACTCCGGGGGGCAACAGATACGCAGTATTTT. Translating gives CASSLLRGATDTQYF.

The J gene is TRBJ1-4, the V gene TRBV9; D is unresolved. V was trimmed by 4 bases and J by 5 bases, leaving 12 bases between them. Germline CDR1 is SGDLS and CDR2 is YYNGEE. This CDR3 comprises 14 residues. The CDR3 sequence is CASSPQSLNEKLFF. The CDR3 DNA reads TGTGCCAGCAGCCCTCAGTCTCTCAATGAAAAACTGTTTTTT.

This clone was seen a few times. This chain joins TRBV4-3 and TRBJ2-1; D may be TRBD1 (5 bases). V lost 0 bases and J 0 bases, leaving 15 bases between the germline ends. Germline-derived CDR1 and CDR2 are LGHNA and YSLEER. The CDR3 totals 18 residues. Here the CDR3 reads CASSQEWGWPSSYNEQFF. The DNA of the CDR3 is TGCGCCAGCAGCCAAGAATGGGGCTGGCCGAGCTCCTACAATGAGCAGTTCTTC.

The V gene is TRBV7-8, the J gene TRBJ2-3, with D tentatively TRBD2 (6 bases). V was clipped by 0 bases and J by 6 bases, with 22 bases between them. The CDR3 contains 18 residues. CDR1 SGHVS and CDR2 FQNEAQ come from the germline V gene. This CDR3 reads CASSLAILATQGRDTQYF. The DNA of the CDR3 is TGTGCCAGCAGCTTAGCGATCCTAGCGACCCAAGGCCGGGATACGCAGTATTTT.

This chain uses TRBV7-8 with TRBJ2-1, with a weak D call TRBD1 (5 bases). Per germline, CDR1 SGHVS and CDR2 FQNEAQ. V was clipped by 5 bases and J by 2 bases, with 16 bases between them. This CDR3 is 16 amino acids long. The CDR3, as DNA: TGTGCCAGCAGCCCACTACAGGCCGGACCCTACAATGAGCAGTTCTTC. Translated: CASSPLQAGPYNEQFF. Drawing the rest from reference TRBV7-8 and TRBJ2-1, the complete variable domain is GAGVSQSPRYKVAKRGQDVALRCDPISGHVSLFWYQQALGQGPEFLTYFQNEAQLDKSGLPSDRFFAERPEGSVSTLKIQRTQQEDSAVYLCASSPLQAGPYNEQFFGPGTRLTVL.

This clone was picked up a small number of times. The chain is built from TRBV19 and TRBJ1-5, with 10 bases aligning to TRBD1. In germline, CDR1 is LNHDA, CDR2 SQIVND (reference sequence). The CDR3 totals 15 residues. The V segment lost 6 bases and the J segment 1 base; nucleotides outside the gene matches: 3. The CDR3 reads CASSPDRGSNQPQHF. Here the CDR3 DNA reads TGTGCCAGTAGCCCGGACAGGGGGAGCAATCAGCCCCAGCATTTT.